This T cell receptor (beta chain) is from a study of T-cell memory formation after mild COVID-19. Study in general: TCR clusters were mostly confined to one donor each.

With constant-segment primers, 5'RACE yielded cDNA libraries of TCR alpha and TCR beta that carried sample barcodes and UMIs. TCRdb ran MiXCR on the 5' RACE reads and lists one entry per CDR3 protein. The sample records 450,000 or so distinct CDR3 sequences, nearly 25% being singletons. The germline V gene encodes CDR1 GTSNPN and CDR2 SVGIG (reference sequence). There are 16 residues in the CDR3. Sequencing input: PBMCs or a T cell subset sorted from them (not recorded which). V and J are TRBV30 and TRBJ2-7; D possibly corresponds to TRBD2 (8 bases). This TCR was sampled from an adult woman who had mild COVID-19 (a few samples of this study predate the infection). Cell type and time point are not known. CDR3 nucleotides: TGTGCATCCGGGCCAGGGGGGTTAGCGGGGTCCTACGAGCAGTACTTC. Translating it yields CASGPGGLAGSYEQYF.